This T cell receptor (beta chain) was identified during a study of blood T cell repertoires in COVID-19. The data were produced by immunoSEQ multiplex PCR, yet TCRdb's version contains in-frame clones alone and is incomplete. The table shows roughly 100,000 clones, with about 90% occurring only once. Germline CDR1 KGHSH, CDR2 LQKENI. The CDR3 is 16 amino acids. Trimming cost V 3 bases and J 7 bases, with 18 bases left between them. The sequencing input was peripheral blood. The sequence was collected from a man at least 80 years old with acute or convalescent COVID-19. The rearrangement uses TRBV18 and TRBJ1-4, with D perhaps TRBD1 (5 bases). The DNA for the CDR3 is TGTGCCAGCTCACCTGCCGGGATCGGGGGAGGTGAAAAACTGTTTTTT. As protein: CASSPAGIGGGEKLFF.